This T cell receptor beta chain was sequenced for a study of T cells in localized non-small cell lung cancer (dated by TCRdb to about 2020). With respect to the entire study: Comparing tumors with uninvolved tumor-adjacent lungs, the study looked at the T cell repertoires of hundreds of patients with early-stage NSCLC. NSCLC patients had a mean age of around 66 years, and about 140 were male and 107 female. All 250 or so NSCLC patients in the cohort were treatment-naive and had localized lung tumors that were resected.

Here is what the overall study found, with its caveats: Because multi-region sequencing of the tumors was not done, intratumor heterogeneity could not be ruled out. Because the study design was exploratory, TCR variables were selected using unadjusted p-values without false-discovery rate correction. Of the top 100 tumor clones, a median of roughly 56 were detected in paired uninvolved adjacent lung; under 35 were also among that lung's top 100. Higher T cell density in blood was associated with longer overall survival, whereas higher clonality in adjacent lung was associated with shorter survival. The highest T cell clonality was observed in uninvolved tumor-adjacent lung, where clonality exceeded that of tumor, suggesting that antigenic responses were more focused in uninvolved tumor-adjacent lung.

The immunoSEQ Assay was used to sequence TCR beta CDR3 regions from DNA. In the paper's pipeline: To compute T cell density, TCR beta template counts were normalized to usable DNA, which was estimated by amplifying housekeeping genes. The preseqR package was used to estimate richness by extrapolating to 400,000 templates for PBMC samples and to 120,000 templates for tissue samples. Clonality was taken to be one minus Pielou's evenness. Differential abundance testing on productive amino-acid clonotypes, with a minimum total count of 5 and an alpha of 0.1, was used to identify tissue-enriched TCRs. The Jaccard Index and the Morisita Overlap Index were used to measure how much the repertoires overlapped between compartments. TCR beta CDR3s were clustered by GLIPH together with public tetramer-defined viral CDR3s, and at least three viral sequences plus V-gene enrichment were required for viral motifs. The source is immuneACCESS, and TCRdb retained only in-frame sequences with V and J called. Part of the clones is not carried over; for the studies checked, unresolved V genes explain less than half of this, and the remainder is unexplained. V and J calls and clone size follow that table, whereas D and trimming were derived from the DNA. The sample table lists under 60,000 clones, about nine tenths of them with a count of one. The top ten hold 18% of the sample.

This clone was observed a single time. What this receptor recognizes is not known. No base qualities exist here, and no much larger clone lies one base off it. At diagnosis, peripheral blood, uninvolved tumor-adjacent lung and tumor were collected and stored as a combination of fresh-frozen and FFPE material. For TCR repertoire profiling, blood samples were analyzed in the form of peripheral blood mononuclear cells. The sample here was peripheral blood, taken before any cancer treatment. The sequence came from a male donor at least 60 years old with stage III squamous cell lung carcinoma.

The sequenced DNA: TGTGCCAGCAGCGTCGAGACAGGGTTCGCTGAAGCTTTCTTT. The resulting protein is CASSVETGFAEAFF. This chain joins TRBV9 to TRBJ1-1; 7 central bases correspond to TRBD1. Taken from cysteine to phenylalanine, the CDR3 has 14 residues. The kept DNA is CDR3 alone, 42 bases in frame from the first base. As encoded in the germline V gene, CDR1 is SGDLS while CDR2 is YYNGEE. V lost 2 bases and J lost 6 bases, and the count of bases not matched to a germline gene is 7.